Listed below are T cell receptor beta chains from one sample, sequenced in a study of patients and donors after allogeneic stem cell transplantation. TCRdb fed the RT-PCR reads into MiXCR, producing one record per CDR3 protein. The sample has about 90,000 distinct CDR3 sequences, roughly 52% seen once. The source material was blood, either unsorted or a sorted T cell fraction (not recorded which). These receptors all stem from a human donor who was either an allogeneic HSCT recipient or a stem cell or donor lymphocyte infusion donor (not recorded which). It is not recorded whose cells these are; they may come from a transplant donor. Both conserved end residues are trimmed from each CDR3. Only part of the rows carry a size: once, few, many, or a class if the clone is expanded.

>-|TRBV14|TRBJ1-2
ASSQDRDRYGYT
>-|TRBV27|TRBJ2-3
ASSFDRRTDTQY
>-|TRBV6-2/TRBV6-3|TRBJ1-2
ASSYSDRSYGYT
>few|TRBV4-1|TRBJ1-4
ASSQGGGWTNEKLF
>-|TRBV6-2/TRBV6-3|TRBJ1-2
ASGGGLYGYT
>many|TRBV5-6|TRBJ1-3
ASSYTNKDTIY
>-|TRBV5-5|TRBJ1-5
ASSLGRDRNQPQH
>-|TRBV5-1|TRBJ1-1
ASSLDGQTGHLVAF
>few|TRBV4-2|TRBJ1-1
ASSETGGMNTEAF
>-|TRBV7-9|TRBJ2-6
ASSLSQTSGANVLT
>-|TRBV7-9|TRBJ1-2
ASSLIRDISNYGYT
>-|TRBV7-8|TRBJ1-2
ASTPRGGADGYT
>-|TRBV6-5|TRBJ2-1
ATRRGVNEQF
>few|TRBV11-2|TRBJ1-4
ASSFPGEEKLF
>-|TRBV4-2|TRBJ1-1
ASSQDLGAGAF
>-|TRBV27|TRBJ1-1
ASSSWVRGTEAF
>-|TRBV9|TRBJ1-2
ASSVEVNNNYGYT
>-|TRBV12-3/TRBV12-4|TRBJ1-4
ASSLGAAGEKLF
>few|TRBV20-1|TRBJ1-4
SAWRRGATNEKLF
>-|TRBV28|TRBJ1-3
ATKTELNTIY
>few|TRBV18|TRBJ1-3
ASSPLVPDGNTIY
>few|TRBV2|TRBJ1-6
ASTRQTNSPLH
>-|TRBV7-2|TRBJ1-2
ASSLDTRYGYT
>few|TRBV12-3/TRBV12-4|TRBJ1-5
ASSWGPGRANQPQH
>-|TRBV20-1|TRBJ2-7
SGLAGNLYEQY
>few|TRBV12-3/TRBV12-4|TRBJ1-5
ASSLRAATNQPQH
>-|TRBV15|TRBJ1-5
ATSPPFGLNQPQH
>-|TRBV5-1|TRBJ1-2
ASSSGLEWSSSYGYT
>few|TRBV4-2|TRBJ1-2
ASSQEYGRAYGYT
>-|TRBV12-3/TRBV12-4|TRBJ1-5
ASRPTGVEPQH
>-|TRBV25-1|TRBJ1-6
ASSEVDSPLH
>-|TRBV2|TRBJ1-5
ASSERRFNQPQH
>few|TRBV10-3|TRBJ1-6
AIWDSLNSPLH